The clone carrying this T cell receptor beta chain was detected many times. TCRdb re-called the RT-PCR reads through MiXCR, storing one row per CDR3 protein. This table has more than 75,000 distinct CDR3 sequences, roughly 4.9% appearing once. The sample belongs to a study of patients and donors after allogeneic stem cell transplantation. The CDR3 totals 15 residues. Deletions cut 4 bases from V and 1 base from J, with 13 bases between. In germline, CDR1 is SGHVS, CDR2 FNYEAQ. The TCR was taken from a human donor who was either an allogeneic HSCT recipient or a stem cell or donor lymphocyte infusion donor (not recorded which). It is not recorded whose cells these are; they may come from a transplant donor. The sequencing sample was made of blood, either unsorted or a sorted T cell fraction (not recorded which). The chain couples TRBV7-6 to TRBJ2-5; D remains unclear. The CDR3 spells CASSSQRTSQETQYF. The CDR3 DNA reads TGTGCCAGCAGCTCCCAACGGACGTCCCAAGAGACCCAGTACTTC.